This entry lists 28 T cell receptor beta chains sequenced from one sample in a study of shared clonotypes between healthy human individuals. The method was immunoSEQ multiplex PCR; TCRdb's version includes in-frame clones alone and lacks a portion of them. The table includes about 190,000 clones, approximately 60% detected once. Specimen: memory CD4+ T cells sorted from blood. Subset in this sample: CD45RA-negative fraction. Receptors originate from a man aged 30-40 years in good health.

The chain combines TRBV4-3 with TRBJ2-7; maybe TRBD2 (5 bases). V was trimmed by 4 bases and J by 6 bases, leaving 13 bases between them. Germline loops: CDR1 LGHNA, CDR2 YSLEER. The CDR3 spans 13 residues. The CDR3, as DNA: TGCGCCAGCAGCCCGCGTGAGGGAGCCGAGCAGTACTTC. Its translation is CASSPREGAEQYF.

This rearrangement joins TRBV11-2 to TRBJ2-3, with D uncertain. Trimming cost V 4 bases and J 6 bases, with 17 bases left between them. Germline values: CDR1 SGHAT, CDR2 FQNNGV. This CDR3 spans 15 amino acids. CDR3 sequence reads: CASSSRGFPRDTQYF. CDR3 bases: TGTGCCAGCAGCTCTCGAGGATTCCCCCGGGATACGCAGTATTTT.

This chain connects TRBV6-5 to TRBJ2-1; D is possibly TRBD2 (5 bases). Trimming shortened V by 5 bases and J by 9 bases, and 14 bases separated the two germline ends. Germline assignment: CDR1 MNHEY and CDR2 SVGAGI. The CDR3 covers 13 residues. The CDR3 DNA reads as TGTGCCAGCAGTAGGACTGGCCTGAGTGAGCAGTTCTTC. Amino acid sequence: CASSRTGLSEQFF.

Regarding this clone: Other DNA sequences in this sample translate to the same CDR3. This rearrangement joins TRBV11-2 to TRBJ2-7, with TRBD2 as a possible D gene (5 bases). The ends were cut back, 0 bases at V and 4 bases at J, with 7 bases in the middle. The germline gives CDR1 SGHAT, CDR2 FQNNGV. The CDR3 runs to 13 residues. The CDR3 bases are TGTGCCAGCAGCTTAGAAGCGGAATACGAGCAGTACTTC. Protein product: CASSLEAEYEQYF.

The rearrangement links TRBV7-2 to TRBJ2-7, with D perhaps TRBD2 (6 bases). CDR1 is SGHTA, CDR2 FQGNSA, per germline. The CDR3 runs 15 residues. Trimming shortened V by 1 base and J by 2 bases, and 12 bases separated the two germline ends. The chain's CDR3 is CASSLVGGIAYEQYF. Here the CDR3 DNA reads TGTGCCAGCAGCTTAGTAGGCGGGATAGCCTACGAGCAGTACTTC. The whole variable domain, filled in from reference TRBV7-2 and TRBJ2-7, reads GAGVSQSPSNKVTEKGKDVELRCDPISGHTALYWYRQSLGQGLEFLIYFQGNSAPDKSGLPSDRFSAERTGGSVSTLTIQRTQQEDSAVYLCASSLVGGIAYEQYFGPGTRLTVT.

The chain employs TRBV28 and TRBJ1-2; tentatively, D is TRBD1 (6 bases). V lost 5 bases to trimming and J lost 3 bases, with 16 bases between them. The germline V gene has CDR1 MDHEN and CDR2 SYDVKM. This CDR3 is built from 15 residues. The CDR3 DNA is TGTGCCAGCAGTCTTGGGGGCGCGCACGACTATGGCTACACCTTC. This sequence encodes CASSLGGAHDYGYTF.

The chain combines TRBV5-1 with TRBJ2-1, with 7 bases fitting TRBD2. Germline loops: CDR1 SGHRS, CDR2 YFSETQ. The CDR3 covers 15 residues. Trimming at V came to 2 bases and at J to 8 bases, leaving 10 bases not matched to a gene. CDR3 DNA: TGCGCCAGCAGCTTCCCTGGACTAGGGGCCCATGAGCAGTTCTTC. Its protein product is CASSFPGLGAHEQFF.

This clone was seen ten or more times. The rearrangement links TRBV5-4 to TRBJ2-3; 15 nucleotides line up with TRBD2. CDR1 SGHNT and CDR2 YYREEE come from the germline V gene (reference sequence). J was trimmed by 6 bases and V by 4 bases; bases with no gene match: 6. This CDR3 is 16 amino acids long. The CDR3 here is CASSLRTSGREDTQYF. The CDR3 DNA is TGTGCCAGCAGCCTCCGGACTAGCGGGAGGGAGGATACGCAGTATTTT. The variable domain in full, with the rest retrieved from reference TRBV5-4 and TRBJ2-3, is ETGVTQSPTHLIKTRGQQVTLRCSSQSGHNTVSWYQQALGQGPQFIFQYYREEENGRGNFPPRFSGLQFPNYSSELNVNALELDDSALYLCASSLRTSGREDTQYFGPGTRLTVL.

This sequence joins TRBV2 and TRBJ1-1, with D tentatively TRBD1 (5 bases). This CDR3 region has 14 residues. Germline V gene lookup returns CDR1 SNHLY and CDR2 FYNNEI. The germline V and J ends were trimmed by 4 bases and 3 bases, with 12 bases remaining between them. CDR3 nucleotide sequence: TGTGCCAGCAGTGTTCAGGGAGGGGACACTGAAGCTTTCTTT. It specifies CASSVQGGDTEAFF. Full variable domain (rest looked up from reference TRBV2 and TRBJ1-1): EPEVTQTPSHQVTQMGQEVILRCVPISNHLYFYWYRQILGQKVEFLVSFYNNEISEKSEIFDDQFSVERPDGSNFTLKIRSTKLEDSAMYFCASSVQGGDTEAFFGQGTRLTVV.

The chain has TRBV19 and TRBJ2-7, with 7 bases fitting TRBD2. Germline CDR1 reads LNHDA; CDR2 reads SQIVND (reference sequence). This CDR3 is 16 amino acids long. The junction had 17 bases not matched to a gene; V was cut back by 7 bases and J by 5 bases. CDR3 bases: TGTGCCAGTACCGGGGGAGGGGCGACAGCGGCCCACGAGCAGTACTTC. Amino acids: CASTGGGATAAHEQYF.

This chain links TRBV15 with TRBJ1-2; D might be TRBD1 (5 bases). The CDR3 sequence is 12 residues long. V gave up 5 bases and J gave up 7 bases, with 11 bases separating them. CDR1 and CDR2 (germline): LNHNV, YYDKDF (reference sequence). The chain's CDR3 is CATSGQPGGYTF. In DNA form, the CDR3 reads TGTGCCACCAGCGGACAACCGGGTGGCTACACCTTC.

The chain joins TRBV6-1 to TRBJ1-5; a possible D gene is TRBD1 (6 bases). The CDR3 consists of 14 residues. V lost 6 bases, J lost 7 bases, and 16 bases lay in between. Germline V gene lookup returns CDR1 MNHNS and CDR2 SASEGT. Here the CDR3 reads CASSDYRAGQPQHF. CDR3 DNA sequence: TGTGCCAGCAGCGATTACAGGGCGGGGCAGCCCCAGCATTTT.

The chain uses TRBV27 and TRBJ2-6, with TRBD1 matching over 9 bases. V dropped 6 bases and J dropped 0; count of bases not matched to a gene: 3. The CDR3 has 16 residues. CDR1 and CDR2 from the germline V gene are MNHEY and SMNVEV (reference sequence). The CDR3 DNA follows: TGTGCCAGCAGGGACAGGGGTTTCTCTGGGGCCAACGTCCTGACTTTC. Residues: CASRDRGFSGANVLTF.

This chain connects TRBV27 to TRBJ1-5; D not resolved. CDR3 length: 13 residues. From germline, CDR1 is MNHEY and CDR2 SMNVEV (reference sequence). V gave up 6 bases and J gave up 0 bases, with 6 bases separating them. The CDR3 bases are TGTGCCAGCAGGGCCGTTAGCAATCAGCCCCAGCATTTT. This translates into CASRAVSNQPQHF.

This clone was detected many times. The chain is built from TRBV5-1 and TRBJ2-1, with 9 nucleotides matching TRBD2. After removal of 5 bases from V and 6 bases from J, the junction contained 6 bases not matched to a gene. Germline values: CDR1 SGHRS, CDR2 YFSETQ. This CDR3 has 14 residues. This chain's CDR3 is CASREVSGSNEQFF. As DNA, the CDR3 is TGCGCCAGCAGGGAAGTTAGCGGGAGCAATGAGCAGTTCTTC.

This clone turned up a few times. The chain joins TRBV9 to TRBJ2-3; 8 nucleotides align to TRBD1. The germline V gene encodes CDR1 SGDLS and CDR2 YYNGEE. The CDR3 consists of 17 residues. Trimming at V came to 2 bases and at J to 2 bases, leaving 10 bases not matched to a gene. The DNA of the CDR3 is TGTGCCAGCAGCGTCCCCCCAGACAGGGGATTCACAGATACGCAGTATTTT. It specifies CASSVPPDRGFTDTQYF. The full variable domain, completed using reference TRBV9 and TRBJ2-3, is DSGVTQTPKHLITATGQRVTLRCSPRSGDLSVYWYQQSLDQGLQFLIQYYNGEERAKGNILERFSAQQFPDLHSELNLSSLELGDSALYFCASSVPPDRGFTDTQYFGPGTRLTVL.

V is TRBV18 and J is TRBJ2-5; 9 bases align to TRBD2. Germline CDR1 KGHSH, CDR2 LQKENI. The J segment lost 1 base and the V segment lost 2 bases, leaving 5 bases of the junction unmatched. This CDR3 is 16 amino acids long. The CDR3 region has the DNA TGTGCCAGCTCACCAGGAAGGCGGGAGGGCCAAGAGACCCAGTACTTC. Residues: CASSPGRREGQETQYF.

The V gene is TRBV11-2, the J gene TRBJ1-2; no firm D call. The CDR3 consists of 12 residues. The V gene's germline CDR1 is SGHAT and CDR2 FQNNGV. V was shortened by 5 bases and J by 4 bases, with 8 bases between the two germline ends. CDR3 residues: CASSPNPYGYTF. For the CDR3, the DNA is TGTGCCAGCAGCCCGAATCCCTATGGCTACACCTTC.

This clone was detected only once. The rearrangement uses TRBV7-2 and TRBJ2-5; TRBD1 agrees at 9 bases. The germline V gene encodes CDR1 SGHTA and CDR2 FQGNSA. J gave up 2 bases and V 4 bases, and 8 bases lay outside the gene matches. The CDR3 totals 16 residues. CDR3 in amino acids: CASSSTLGQGQETQYF. In DNA, the CDR3 is TGTGCCAGCAGCTCAACGTTGGGACAGGGTCAAGAGACCCAGTACTTC.

The V call is TRBV6-4, the J call TRBJ2-7, with no clear D. The V gene lost 0 bases and the J gene lost 4 bases, with 19 bases spanning the gap. Germline V CDR1 and CDR2: MRHNA, SNTAGT. The CDR3 is made up of 17 amino acids. The DNA of the CDR3 is TGTGCCAGCAGTGACTCCCCACCCCAAAAAGGCGGATACGAGCAGTACTTC. It specifies CASSDSPPQKGGYEQYF.

This sequence joins TRBV11-2 and TRBJ2-1; the D is unclear. CDR3 length equals 17 residues. Germline-derived CDR1 and CDR2 are SGHAT and FQNNGV. V was pared by 5 bases and J by 4 bases, with 21 bases between. The CDR3 here is CASSPWVPGLIYNEQFF. CDR3 coding DNA: TGTGCCAGCAGCCCCTGGGTCCCAGGCCTGATATACAATGAGCAGTTCTTC.

This chain links TRBV18 with TRBJ2-7; the D is unclear. The CDR3 is 13 amino acids. Germline V gene sequence: CDR1 KGHSH, CDR2 LQKENI. V was pared by 2 bases and J by 5 bases, with 10 bases between. This CDR3 is CASSPSPRDEQYF. CDR3 nucleotide sequence: TGTGCCAGCTCACCAAGCCCCCGGGACGAGCAGTACTTC.

This chain joins TRBV2 and TRBJ2-5; a weak D match, TRBD1 (6 bases). This CDR3 is 13 amino acids long. Germline V lookup: CDR1 SNHLY, CDR2 FYNNEI. V gave up 7 bases and J gave up 0 bases, with 9 bases separating them. CDR3 in amino acids: CASTDRYQETQYF. The CDR3 nucleotides read TGTGCCAGCACCGACAGGTACCAAGAGACCCAGTACTTC.

The CDR3 is CASSEAMNEQFF. In nucleotides, the CDR3 is TGTGCCAGCAGTGAAGCTATGAATGAGCAGTTCTTC. The chain joins TRBV6-1 to TRBJ2-1; D is ambiguous. The CDR3 covers 12 residues. Germline assignment: CDR1 MNHNS and CDR2 SASEGT. Trimming took 0 bases from V and 7 from J, leaving 4 bases between them.

The chain carries TRBV19 and TRBJ2-1, with D hard to call. V was cut by 7 bases and J by 5 bases, with 15 bases left in between. This CDR3 is built from 14 residues. CDR1 and CDR2 from the germline V gene are LNHDA and SQIVND (reference sequence). For the CDR3, the DNA is TGTGCCAGTACCCCCTCTAGTCTTAACAATGAGCAGTTCTTC. This codes for CASTPSSLNNEQFF. Looking up the rest from reference TRBV19 and TRBJ2-1 gives the full variable domain: DGGITQSPKYLFRKEGQNVTLSCEQNLNHDAMYWYRQDPGQGLRLIYYSQIVNDFQKGDIAEGYSVSREKKESFPLTVTSAQKNPTAFYLCASTPSSLNNEQFFGPGTRLTVL.

The rearrangement uses TRBV2 and TRBJ2-2; the match to TRBD1 covers 7 bases. V trimming: 7 bases; J trimming: 6 bases; junction bases outside the gene matches: 8. The CDR3 runs to 14 residues. Germline loops: CDR1 SNHLY, CDR2 FYNNEI. In DNA form, the CDR3 reads TGTGCCAGCACCTATACAGGGGAAGCCGGGGAGCTGTTTTTT. It is translated as CASTYTGEAGELFF.

The chain uses TRBV7-9 and TRBJ1-2; D not resolved. Germline CDR1 reads SEHNR; CDR2 reads FQNEAQ (reference sequence). This CDR3 spans 10 amino acids. Trimming pared 7 bases from V and 10 bases from J, leaving 10 bases between. The CDR3 nucleotides are TGTGCCAGCAAGCCAGACCACTACACCTTC. This codes for CASKPDHYTF.

This clone was detected only once. The chain recombines TRBV12-2 with TRBJ2-1; the table's D gene call, TRBD2, was not cross checked with the DNA. TRBV12-2 is an annotated pseudogene. The CDR3 is made up of 20 amino acids. The CDR3 loop reads CASRSQSGLAYGSSYNEQFF. Written as DNA, the CDR3 is TGTGCAAGTCGCTCACAATCCGGGCTGGCGTACGGGAGCTCCTACAATGAGCAGTTCTTC.